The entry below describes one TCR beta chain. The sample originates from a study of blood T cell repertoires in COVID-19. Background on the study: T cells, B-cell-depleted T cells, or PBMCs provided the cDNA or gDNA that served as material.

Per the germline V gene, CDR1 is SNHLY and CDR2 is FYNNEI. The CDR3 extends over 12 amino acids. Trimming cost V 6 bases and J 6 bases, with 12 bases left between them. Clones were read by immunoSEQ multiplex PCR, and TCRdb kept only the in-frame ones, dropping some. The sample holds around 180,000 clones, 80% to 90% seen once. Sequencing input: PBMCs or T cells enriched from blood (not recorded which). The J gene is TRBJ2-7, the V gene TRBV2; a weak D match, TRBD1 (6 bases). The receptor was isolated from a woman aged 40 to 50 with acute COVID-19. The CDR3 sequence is CASRSDSPEQYF. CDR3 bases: TGTGCCAGCAGATCGGACAGTCCCGAGCAGTACTTC.